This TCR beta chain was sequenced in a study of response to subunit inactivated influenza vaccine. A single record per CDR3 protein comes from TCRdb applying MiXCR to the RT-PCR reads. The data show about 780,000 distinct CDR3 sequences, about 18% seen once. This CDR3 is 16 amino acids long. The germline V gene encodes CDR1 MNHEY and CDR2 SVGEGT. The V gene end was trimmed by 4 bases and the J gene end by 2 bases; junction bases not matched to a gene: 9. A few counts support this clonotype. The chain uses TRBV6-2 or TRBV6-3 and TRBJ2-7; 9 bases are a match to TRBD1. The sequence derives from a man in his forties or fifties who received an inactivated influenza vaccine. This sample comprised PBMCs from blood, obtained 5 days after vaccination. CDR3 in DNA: TGTGCCAGCAGTTCCCCGCCCGGGACAGGGACCTACGAGCAGTACTTC. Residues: CASSSPPGTGTYEQYF.